The 22 T cell receptor beta chains given below trace back to one sample, sequenced in a study of cytomegalovirus exposure and HLA in healthy donors. It was with 60 Vbeta and 13 Jbeta primers that the PCR ran. Here immunoSEQ multiplex PCR was the method, and the copy in TCRdb shows in-frame clones only, minus some. The table lists 150,000 to 160,000 clones, 65% to 80% of them singletons. What was sequenced was PBMCs. Receptors originate from a woman aged 35 to 49 in good health and CMV-seronegative.

This clone was found once. The chain links TRBV5-6 to TRBJ2-5; 7 bases align to TRBD2. CDR1 is SGHDT and CDR2 is YYEEEE in the germline V gene. Trimming took 2 bases from V and 2 from J; bases not matched to a gene: 15. The CDR3 runs 18 residues. CDR3 loop: CASSFVGLGRMGQETQYF. CDR3 nucleotides: TGTGCCAGCAGCTTCGTCGGACTAGGAAGGATGGGTCAAGAGACCCAGTACTTC.

The V and J genes are TRBV10-3 and TRBJ1-5, with TRBD1 as a possible D gene (5 bases). CDR1 ENHRY and CDR2 SYGVKD come from the germline V gene. V lost 11 bases, J lost 2 bases, and 13 bases lay in between. The length of the CDR3 is 13 residues. The CDR3 protein is CAVQGEGNQPQHF. The CDR3 bases are TGTGCCGTGCAGGGTGAGGGCAATCAGCCCCAGCATTTT.

The CDR3 region is CASSLVALGQNMKNTEAFF. DNA for the CDR3: TGTGCCAGCAGCTTAGTCGCTCTGGGACAGAATATGAAGAACACTGAAGCTTTCTTT. The gene calls are TRBV11-3 and TRBJ1-1; 7 nucleotides align to TRBD1. J lost 1 base, V lost 1 base, and 15 bases had no gene match. Germline assignment: CDR1 SGHNT and CDR2 YENEEA. The CDR3 is made up of 19 amino acids.

The J gene is TRBJ1-1, the V gene TRBV5-6, with D tentatively TRBD1 (5 bases). The CDR3 is 14 amino acids. Germline CDR1 is SGHDT and CDR2 is YYEEEE. V was trimmed by 3 bases and J by 5 bases, leaving 14 bases between them. This chain's CDR3 is CASSSYTRVTEAFF. The CDR3 DNA reads as TGTGCCAGCAGCTCCTACACCAGGGTGACTGAAGCTTTCTTT.

This chain uses TRBV5-1 with TRBJ2-3; unclear D gene. The CDR3 spans 13 residues. CDR1 and CDR2 (germline): SGHRS, YFSETQ. V lost 0 bases and J lost 5, with 7 bases in between. CDR3 amino acids: CASSLDVGDTQYF. The CDR3 DNA sequence: TGCGCCAGCAGCTTGGACGTCGGAGATACGCAGTATTTT.

The rearrangement uses TRBV19 and TRBJ1-1; D uncertain. Germline V CDR1 and CDR2: LNHDA, SQIVND (reference sequence). The CDR3 is made up of 16 amino acids. V shed 5 bases and J shed 3 bases, with 19 bases lying between them. CDR3 region: CASSLIGDGQHTEAFF. The CDR3 nucleotides read TGTGCCAGTAGTCTTATCGGGGATGGGCAGCACACTGAAGCTTTCTTT.

CDR3 DNA: TGTGCCAGCAGCTTGCCTCGCGGGAGAGGCTACAATGAGCAGTTCTTC. It translates to CASSLPRGRGYNEQFF. This sequence joins TRBV5-6 and TRBJ2-1, with TRBD2 matching 7 bases. CDR3 size: 16 residues. Unmatched junction bases numbered 7, after V lost 1 base and J lost 3 bases. Germline V CDR1 and CDR2: SGHDT, YYEEEE.

About this clone: The junction departs from germline at one end; a sequencing error may be responsible. This chain links TRBV15 with TRBJ2-5; 7 positions agree with TRBD2. The CDR3 extends over 14 amino acids. Germline V gene data show CDR1 as LNHNV and CDR2 as YYDKDF (reference sequence). The CDR3 nucleotides read TGTGCCACCAGCAGAGTGGGGGGGGGAGAGATCCAGTACTTC. Protein product: CATSRVGGGEIQYF.

The chain recombines TRBV28 with TRBJ1-1; 7 bases map to TRBD1. The CDR3 has 16 amino acids. Looked up from germline, CDR1 is MDHEN and CDR2 is SYDVKM. V lost 5 bases and J lost 5; bases outside the gene matches: 14. This chain's CDR3 is CASSPGQVGGRTEAFF. The CDR3 nucleotides are TGTGCCAGCAGTCCCGGACAGGTCGGGGGAAGGACTGAAGCTTTCTTT.

The rearrangement links TRBV4-1 to TRBJ1-2; D gene unclear. Germline lookup yields CDR1 MGHRA and CDR2 YSYEKL. The CDR3 runs 13 residues. Deletions cut 1 base from V and 8 bases from J, with 11 bases between. This chain's CDR3 is CASSQVLESGYTF. CDR3 bases: TGCGCCAGCAGCCAAGTATTGGAGTCAGGCTACACCTTC.

V is TRBV5-1 and J is TRBJ2-1; 9 nucleotides align to TRBD2. Germline CDR1 reads SGHRS; CDR2 reads YFSETQ. The CDR3 runs to 15 residues. With V trimmed by 4 bases and J by 7 bases, 9 bases remained unmatched. CDR3: CASSPYSGSGNEQFF. The CDR3 coding sequence is TGCGCCAGCAGCCCATATAGCGGGAGTGGGAATGAGCAGTTCTTC.

The chain has TRBV5-1 and TRBJ2-1; D perhaps matches TRBD2 (6 bases). The V gene's germline CDR1 is SGHRS and CDR2 YFSETQ. This CDR3 has 17 residues. The V end lost 0 bases, the J end lost 5 bases, and 18 bases lay between the germline ends. CDR3 nucleotides: TGCGCCAGCAGCTTGGGATTCGGGACTCCGGCTAACAATGAGCAGTTCTTC. Amino acid sequence: CASSLGFGTPANNEQFF.

The chain joins TRBV12-5 to TRBJ2-3, with D unresolved. V shed 6 bases and J shed 6 bases, with 10 bases lying between them. In germline, CDR1 is LGHNT, CDR2 FRNRAP. This CDR3 comprises 12 residues. This CDR3 is CASGVTLDTQYF. The CDR3 DNA reads as TGTGCTAGTGGGGTGACACTGGATACGCAGTATTTT.

Comments on this clone: Other DNA sequences in this sample translate to the same CDR3. This chain uses TRBV7-9 with TRBJ1-1; D call uncertain. CDR3 size: 15 residues. The germline V gene has CDR1 SEHNR and CDR2 FQNEAQ (reference sequence). Between the trimmed V and J ends, which lost 5 bases and 1 base, there was a span of 14 bases. The chain's CDR3 is CASSSRSSRNTEAFF. The CDR3 DNA reads TGTGCCAGCAGCAGCCGATCTTCGAGGAACACTGAAGCTTTCTTT.

J is TRBJ2-1 and V is TRBV9, with 11 bases lining up with TRBD2. The germline gives CDR1 SGDLS, CDR2 YYNGEE. The CDR3 has 16 residues. Trimming took 1 base from V and 5 from J; bases not matched to a gene: 5. CDR3 sequence (DNA): TGTGCCAGCAGCGTACATGGGACTAGCGGCCACAATGAGCAGTTCTTC. Protein product: CASSVHGTSGHNEQFF.

This clone appeared a few times. The chain is built from TRBV6-1 and TRBJ2-5; D may be TRBD1 (5 bases). V lost 3 bases and J lost 1, with 15 bases in between. This CDR3 contains 16 residues. Germline loops: CDR1 MNHNS, CDR2 SASEGT. CDR3 residues: CASSEDIPRSQETQYF. The CDR3 bases are TGTGCCAGCAGTGAGGACATCCCCAGGAGCCAAGAGACCCAGTACTTC.

The J gene is TRBJ2-3, the V gene TRBV2, with 7 bases matching TRBD2. The CDR3 totals 14 residues. Losses at the gene ends were 5 bases for V and 8 bases for J; bases not matched to a gene: 10. Germline V gene sequence: CDR1 SNHLY, CDR2 FYNNEI. CDR3 in amino acids: CASSQLAPGGTQYF. The CDR3 region has the DNA TGTGCCAGCAGTCAACTAGCGCCCGGGGGTACGCAGTATTTT. Filled out from reference TRBV2 and TRBJ2-3, the complete variable domain reads EPEVTQTPSHQVTQMGQEVILRCVPISNHLYFYWYRQILGQKVEFLVSFYNNEISEKSEIFDDQFSVERPDGSNFTLKIRSTKLEDSAMYFCASSQLAPGGTQYFGPGTRLTVL.

This chain uses TRBV5-6 with TRBJ1-1, with D possibly TRBD1 on 6 matching bases. The CDR3 extends over 16 amino acids. Germline CDR1 SGHDT, CDR2 YYEEEE. Deletions cut 0 bases from V and 1 base from J, with 13 bases between. CDR3 DNA sequence: TGTGCCAGCAGCTTGGGCGGGCAGGGGAGGAACACTGAAGCTTTCTTT. Protein: CASSLGGQGRNTEAFF.

This clone was counted a few times. The rearrangement links TRBV5-1 to TRBJ2-3, with 9 nucleotides matching TRBD2. V lost 4 bases to trimming and J lost 5 bases; unmatched junction nucleotides: 11. There are 16 residues in the CDR3. Per the germline V gene, CDR1 is SGHRS and CDR2 is YFSETQ. DNA of the CDR3: TGCGCCAGCAGCCGTACTTTGCGGGAGGGCCGAGATACGCAGTATTTT. Its translation is CASSRTLREGRDTQYF.

In its sample, this clone was seen a few times. This chain joins TRBV6-1 and TRBJ1-1; TRBD1 matches at 9 bases. The germline V gene has CDR1 MNHNS and CDR2 SASEGT. V lost 8 bases to trimming and J lost 3 bases; unmatched junction nucleotides: 7. The CDR3 extends over 14 amino acids. DNA for the CDR3: TGTGCCAGCGGGGGACAGGGAAGGCACACTGAAGCTTTCTTT. Its protein is CASGGQGRHTEAFF.

This chain joins TRBV10-2 and TRBJ2-3; weak D call: TRBD2 (7 bases). CDR3 size: 14 residues. Germline V gene lookup returns CDR1 WSHSY and CDR2 SAAADI. Trimming removed 6 bases from V and 3 bases from J, with 13 bases in between. DNA of the CDR3: TGCGCCAGCAGAGGGGGGGTATGGACAGATACGCAGTATTTT. Translated: CASRGGVWTDTQYF.

The gene calls are TRBV10-1 and TRBJ1-4; D is uncertain. The CDR3 runs 15 residues. Trimming removed 4 bases at V and 10 bases at J, with 19 bases between. Germline V gives CDR1 WNHNN, CDR2 SYGVQD (reference sequence). In DNA, the CDR3 is TGCGCCAGCAGTGCCGATAGTAGAGTCACGCGAAAACTGTTTTTT. Its translation is CASSADSRVTRKLFF.